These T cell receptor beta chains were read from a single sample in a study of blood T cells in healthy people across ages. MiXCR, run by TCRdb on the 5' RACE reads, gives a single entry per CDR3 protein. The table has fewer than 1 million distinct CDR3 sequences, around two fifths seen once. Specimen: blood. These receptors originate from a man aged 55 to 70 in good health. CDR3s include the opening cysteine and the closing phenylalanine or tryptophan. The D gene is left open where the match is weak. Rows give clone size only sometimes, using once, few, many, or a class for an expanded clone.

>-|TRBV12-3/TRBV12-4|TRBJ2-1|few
CASSLGDRHFSYNEQFF
TGTGCCAGCAGTTTAGGAGACAGGCACTTCTCCTACAATGAGCAGTTCTTC
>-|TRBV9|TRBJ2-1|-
CASSVGGNTDNEQFF
TGTGCCAGCAGCGTAGGGGGGAATACTGACAATGAGCAGTTCTTC
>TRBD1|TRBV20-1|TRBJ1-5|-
CSARARITGQGRNQPQHF
TGCAGTGCTAGAGCCCGGATTACTGGACAGGGGAGGAATCAGCCCCAGCATTTT
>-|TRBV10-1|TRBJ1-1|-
CASSEPPQGRIAEAFF
TGCGCCAGCAGTGAGCCACCACAGGGAAGGATTGCTGAAGCTTTCTTT
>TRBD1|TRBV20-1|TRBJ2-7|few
CSAMDWQGASYEQYF
TGCAGTGCTATGGATTGGCAGGGGGCCTCCTACGAGCAGTACTTC
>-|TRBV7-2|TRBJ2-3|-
CASSRVAGMVRDTQYF
TGTGCCAGCAGCCGGGTGGCAGGCATGGTGCGGGATACGCAGTATTTT
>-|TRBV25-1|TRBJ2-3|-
CASEVVNTQYF
TGTGCCAGCGAGGTTGTCAATACGCAGTATTTT
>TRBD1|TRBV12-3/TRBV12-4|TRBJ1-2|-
CASSPGDRYGYTF
TGTGCCAGCAGTCCAGGGGACAGGTATGGCTACACCTTC
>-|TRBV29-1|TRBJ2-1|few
CSVGGGRVEQFF
TGCAGCGTTGGGGGGGGGCGAGTTGAGCAGTTCTTC
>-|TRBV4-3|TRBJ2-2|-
CASSQDPQNYANTGELFF
TGCGCCAGCAGCCAAGATCCACAGAATTATGCGAACACCGGGGAGCTGTTTTTT
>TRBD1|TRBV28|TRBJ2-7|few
CASSRGTVPRDEQYF
TGTGCCAGCAGTAGGGGGACAGTTCCTCGGGACGAGCAGTACTTC
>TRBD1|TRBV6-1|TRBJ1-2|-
CASSNKGQANYGYTF
TGTGCCAGCAGTAACAAGGGACAGGCTAACTATGGCTACACCTTC
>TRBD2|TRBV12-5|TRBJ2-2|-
CASGLAPTSGGPTGELFF
TGTGCTAGTGGTTTGGCCCCTACTAGCGGGGGCCCCACCGGGGAGCTGTTTTTT
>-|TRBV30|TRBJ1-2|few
CAWTYNYGYTF
TGTGCCTGGACCTATAACTATGGCTACACCTTC
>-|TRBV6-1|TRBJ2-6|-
CASSAGYVVGANVLTF
TGTGCCAGCAGTGCCGGGTACGTGGTCGGGGCCAACGTCCTGACTTTC
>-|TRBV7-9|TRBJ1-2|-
CASSLVVAANYGYTF
TGTGCCAGCAGCTTAGTAGTCGCAGCTAACTATGGCTACACCTTC
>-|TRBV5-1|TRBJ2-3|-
CASSPWAGVGDTQYF
TGCGCCAGCAGCCCTTGGGCAGGGGTTGGGGATACGCAGTATTTT
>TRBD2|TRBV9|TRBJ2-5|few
CASSVGGGGIQETQYF
TGTGCCAGCAGCGTAGGAGGCGGGGGTATCCAAGAGACCCAGTACTTC
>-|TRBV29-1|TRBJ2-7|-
CSVAAPHEQYF
TGCAGCGTTGCCGCTCCCCACGAGCAGTACTTC
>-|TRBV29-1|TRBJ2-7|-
CSVGEGGYEQYF
TGCAGCGTTGGAGAGGGTGGCTACGAGCAGTACTTC
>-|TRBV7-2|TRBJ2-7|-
CASSLRIRYEQYF
TGTGCCAGCAGCTTACGGATTCGCTACGAGCAGTACTTC
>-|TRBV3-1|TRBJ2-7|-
CASSPVGGRNEQYF
TGTGCCAGCAGCCCCGTAGGGGGAAGGAACGAGCAGTACTTC
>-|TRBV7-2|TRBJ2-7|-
CASSLSGQFNEQYF
TGTGCCAGCAGCTTATCGGGCCAGTTCAATGAGCAGTACTTC
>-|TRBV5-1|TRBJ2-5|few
CASKIDTQETQYF
TGCGCCAGCAAGATCGACACGCAAGAGACCCAGTACTTC